The 30 T cell receptor beta chains in this list originate from one sample, sequenced in a study of blood T cells in healthy people across ages. PCR was performed a second time for about 7 to 12 cycles using a sample-barcoded 5' primer and a J-beta primer mix. In TCRdb, the 5' RACE reads were re-called with MiXCR into one record per CDR3 protein. The data hold roughly 570,000 distinct CDR3 sequences, with 25% to 30% observed a single time. Material for sequencing was blood. The receptor set was obtained from a woman aged 70-85 years in good health.

The genes are TRBV5-1 and TRBJ2-2; D ambiguous. The CDR3 runs to 15 residues. Germline values: CDR1 SGHRS, CDR2 YFSETQ. With 2 bases removed from V and 1 base from J, the gap between germline ends came to 9 bases. The CDR3 loop reads CASSLFRGNTGELFF. The CDR3 nucleotides are TGCGCCAGCAGCTTATTCCGCGGGAACACCGGGGAGCTGTTTTTT.

The V call is TRBV12-5, the J call TRBJ2-3, with TRBD2 as a possible D gene (5 bases). Germline values: CDR1 LGHNT, CDR2 FRNRAP. The V end was cut by 4 bases, the J end by 0 bases, with 14 bases between. The CDR3 is made up of 16 amino acids. In DNA, the CDR3 is TGTGCTAGTGGTTCCCAAGGGAGCCTTAGCACAGATACGCAGTATTTT. It yields the protein CASGSQGSLSTDTQYF.

This clonotype was detected only a few times. This chain uses TRBV6-1 with TRBJ2-3; weak D call: TRBD2 (5 bases). The germline V gene has CDR1 MNHNS and CDR2 SASEGT. Trimming took 2 bases from V and 2 from J, leaving 14 bases between them. The CDR3 runs to 16 residues. CDR3 residues: CASSEPGRATTDTQYF. The CDR3 region has the DNA TGTGCCAGCAGTGAACCTGGGCGGGCCACCACAGATACGCAGTATTTT.

This clonotype was found a few times. The chain employs TRBV29-1 and TRBJ1-4; TRBD1 matches 8 bases. The V segment lost 6 bases and the J segment 8 bases; nucleotides outside the gene matches: 11. CDR3 length equals 14 residues. CDR1 is SQVTM and CDR2 is ANQGSEA in the germline V gene. The CDR3 loop is CSVARQGREEKLFF. The DNA for the CDR3 is TGCAGCGTGGCCAGACAGGGGAGGGAAGAAAAACTGTTTTTT.

CDR3 DNA: TGCGCCAGCAGCTGGACTAGCGGGGGTTCCACCGGGGAGCTGTTTTTT. Its protein is CASSWTSGGSTGELFF. The chain uses TRBV5-1 and TRBJ2-2; 13 nucleotides line up with TRBD2. The V gene's germline CDR1 is SGHRS and CDR2 YFSETQ. This CDR3 contains 16 residues. V was pared by 3 bases and J by 4 bases, with 3 bases of the junction left unmatched.

The chain employs TRBV20-1 and TRBJ2-1; TRBD2 matches 11 bases. The J segment lost 3 bases and the V segment lost 5 bases, leaving 12 bases of the junction unmatched. Germline V CDR1 and CDR2: DFQATT, SNEGSKA (reference sequence). The CDR3 covers 17 residues. The CDR3 is CSAVWASGRTSYNEQFF. The CDR3 bases are TGCAGTGCTGTATGGGCTAGCGGGAGGACAAGCTACAATGAGCAGTTCTTC.

The V gene is TRBV2, the J gene TRBJ1-2; 7 bases fit TRBD1. This CDR3 spans 13 amino acids. Germline loops: CDR1 SNHLY, CDR2 FYNNEI. After removal of 4 bases from V and 11 bases from J, the junction contained 10 bases not matched to a gene. The CDR3 DNA is TGTGCCAGCAGTGGCCCGGGACAGACGGGGTACACCTTC. Its protein is CASSGPGQTGYTF.

The chain combines TRBV7-9 with TRBJ2-3; 12 positions agree with TRBD1. V trimming: 5 bases; J trimming: 2 bases; junction bases outside the gene matches: 11. Germline-derived CDR1 and CDR2 are SEHNR and FQNEAQ (reference sequence). This CDR3 contains 18 residues. This CDR3 reads CASSPGTGGLGVTDTQYF. The CDR3 DNA is TGTGCCAGCAGCCCTGGGACAGGGGGCCTTGGGGTCACAGATACGCAGTATTTT.

Ten or more counts support this clonotype. J is TRBJ1-3 and V is TRBV5-1; 11 positions match TRBD1. V shed 4 bases and J 1 base; nucleotides not matched to a gene: 7. Germline V gene data show CDR1 as SGHRS and CDR2 as YFSETQ. The CDR3 totals 17 residues. CDR3 DNA: TGCGCCAGCAGCCCGAGGACAGGGGGCGCGTCTGGAAACACCATATATTTT. Its protein is CASSPRTGGASGNTIYF.

V and J are TRBV20-1 and TRBJ2-5, with a possible D match to TRBD2 (6 bases). CDR3 size: 12 residues. Germline V gives CDR1 DFQATT, CDR2 SNEGSKA (reference sequence). V was clipped by 6 bases and J by 5 bases, with 13 bases between them. This chain's CDR3 is CSAVPREETQYF. CDR3 DNA: TGCAGTGCCGTTCCCCGGGAGGAGACCCAGTACTTC.

This clonotype has more than one count but fewer than ten. This chain links TRBV5-1 with TRBJ2-1; 10 bases map to TRBD2. This CDR3 is built from 13 residues. The V and J ends lost 6 bases and 6 bases, in that order; junction bases with no gene match: 3. Germline CDR1 SGHRS, CDR2 YFSETQ. CDR3 in DNA: TGCGCCAGCAAGCGGGGGGGTGGCAATGAGCAGTTCTTC. This sequence encodes CASKRGGGNEQFF.

This chain links TRBV6-2 or TRBV6-3 with TRBJ1-5; 10 bases agree with TRBD1. CDR1 is MNHEY and CDR2 is SVGEGT in the germline V gene. This CDR3 is 19 amino acids long. The V and J ends lost 0 bases and 2 bases, in that order; junction bases with no gene match: 10. This chain's CDR3 is CASSYSRDRGYSGNQPQHF. Written as DNA, the CDR3 is TGTGCCAGCAGTTACTCCCGGGACAGGGGTTATTCGGGCAATCAGCCCCAGCATTTT.

The chain has TRBV4-2 and TRBJ2-6, with 7 bases that match TRBD1. V lost 0 bases and J lost 3; bases outside the gene matches: 11. The CDR3 is made up of 19 amino acids. Germline V CDR1 and CDR2: LGHNA, YNFKEQ. The DNA for the CDR3 is TGTGCCAGCAGCCAAGATACAGGGGCCGTATCTTATGGGGCCAACGTCCTGACTTTC. Amino acids: CASSQDTGAVSYGANVLTF.

In this sample, this clonotype turned up many times. V and J are TRBV7-2 and TRBJ2-3; D ambiguous. Deletions cut 8 bases from V and 0 bases from J, with 12 bases between. Germline CDR1 SGHTA, CDR2 FQGNSA. CDR3 length: 14 residues. CDR3 nucleotides: TGTGCCAGCTCTGGGCATTTTAGCACAGATACGCAGTATTTT. Translated: CASSGHFSTDTQYF. Full variable domain (missing parts from reference TRBV7-2 and TRBJ2-3): GAGVSQSPSNKVTEKGKDVELRCDPISGHTALYWYRQSLGQGLEFLIYFQGNSAPDKSGLPSDRFSAERTGGSVSTLTIQRTQQEDSAVYLCASSGHFSTDTQYFGPGTRLTVL.

The table lists this clonotype with a few counts. The chain has TRBV20-1 and TRBJ2-1; tentatively, D is TRBD2 (6 bases). The CDR3 is 14 residues long. Per the germline V gene, CDR1 is DFQATT and CDR2 is SNEGSKA (reference sequence). Trimming pared 6 bases from V and 2 bases from J, leaving 14 bases between. CDR3 in DNA: TGCAGTGCCAAACCGGGACTGGCCTACAATGAGCAGTTCTTC. Translating it yields CSAKPGLAYNEQFF.

This clonotype was seen more than once but under ten times. The CDR3 DNA follows: TGTGCCAGCAGACAGGGGGCGAGTAATGGGTATGGCTACACCTTC. The encoded protein is CASRQGASNGYGYTF. The V call is TRBV12-3 or TRBV12-4, the J call TRBJ1-2, with TRBD1 identical over 9 bases. The CDR3 is 15 amino acids. The V and J ends lost 6 bases and 5 bases, in that order; junction bases with no gene match: 10.

This chain joins TRBV29-1 and TRBJ2-7, with 9 bases lining up with TRBD1. Germline V lookup: CDR1 SQVTM, CDR2 ANQGSEA. The trim removed 7 bases at V and 2 bases at J, leaving 6 bases unmatched. The CDR3 sequence is 13 residues long. Here the CDR3 reads CSAGGDRAYEQYF. The CDR3 nucleotides are TGCAGCGCGGGCGGGGACAGGGCCTACGAGCAGTACTTC.

This clonotype was recorded a few times. This chain links TRBV7-2 with TRBJ2-4, with D possibly matching TRBD2 (6 bases). V was clipped by 1 base and J by 0 bases, with 16 bases between them. Germline V lookup: CDR1 SGHTA, CDR2 FQGNSA. The CDR3 is made up of 18 amino acids. The CDR3 reads CASSLVGGGELAKNIQYF. CDR3 DNA sequence: TGTGCCAGCAGCTTAGTCGGGGGTGGGGAACTAGCCAAAAACATTCAGTACTTC.

This chain uses TRBV2 with TRBJ1-1; D not certain. The V gene's germline CDR1 is SNHLY and CDR2 FYNNEI. The CDR3 length is 13 residues. V was clipped by 7 bases and J by 1 base, with 10 bases between them. CDR3: CASKTYENTEAFF. The CDR3 DNA sequence: TGTGCCAGCAAGACATACGAGAACACTGAAGCTTTCTTT.

The chain uses TRBV18 and TRBJ2-5; D is unresolved. V was cut by 4 bases and J by 5 bases, with 14 bases left in between. This CDR3 contains 14 residues. Germline V lookup: CDR1 KGHSH, CDR2 LQKENI. In nucleotides, the CDR3 is TGTGCCAGCTCACGAACCGCCGGATGGGAGACCCAGTACTTC. Translation: CASSRTAGWETQYF.

The V call is TRBV5-1, the J call TRBJ2-7; TRBD2 might be the D (7 bases). Per the germline V gene, CDR1 is SGHRS and CDR2 is YFSETQ. Trimming left V 7 bases short and J 6 bases short, with 23 bases between. There are 15 residues in the CDR3. In nucleotides, the CDR3 is TGCGCCAGCGGCCCGGGGGGCTCTAATATCCCCGAGCAGTACTTC. Encoded protein: CASGPGGSNIPEQYF.

The genes are TRBV20-1 and TRBJ2-3; weak D call: TRBD2 (7 bases). The CDR3 is made up of 18 amino acids. Between the trimmed V and J ends, which lost 0 bases and 3 bases, there was a span of 22 bases. The germline V gene encodes CDR1 DFQATT and CDR2 SNEGSKA (reference sequence). In DNA, the CDR3 is TGCAGTGCTAGAGAGAGCATAGGGGGGGCGAGAAGGACAGATACGCAGTATTTT. Amino acid sequence: CSARESIGGARRTDTQYF.

This clonotype was counted only a few times. V is TRBV20-1 and J is TRBJ2-1, with D perhaps matching TRBD1 (5 bases). With 3 bases removed from V and 0 bases from J, the gap between germline ends came to 12 bases. CDR1 is DFQATT and CDR2 is SNEGSKA in the germline V gene (reference sequence). The CDR3 covers 15 residues. The CDR3 bases are TGCAGTGCTAGGACAGCTCACCGCTCCTACAATGAGCAGTTCTTC. Translation gives CSARTAHRSYNEQFF.

This clonotype was seen at least ten times. The chain combines TRBV11-3 with TRBJ1-4; D is possibly TRBD1 (6 bases). The germline CDR1 and CDR2 sequences are SGHNT and YENEEA. The CDR3 has 14 residues. V was shortened by 5 bases and J by 8 bases, with 15 bases between the two germline ends. This CDR3 reads CASSPSQGREKLFF. The CDR3 bases are TGTGCCAGCAGCCCTTCACAGGGTCGGGAAAAACTGTTTTTT.

In regard to this clonotype: The conserved final phenylalanine or tryptophan is absent from the CDR3, which likely points to a read error. The V call is TRBV7-2, the J call TRBJ1-2; TRBD1 is a possible D gene (6 bases). With 4 bases removed from V and 8 bases from J, the gap between germline ends came to 11 bases. Germline CDR1 and CDR2: SGHTA and FQGNSA. The length of the CDR3 is 12 residues. The CDR3: CASSSQGFGYTL. DNA for the CDR3: TGTGCCAGCAGCTCTCAGGGGTTCGGCTACACCCTC.

This clonotype was counted between two and nine times. The chain couples TRBV29-1 to TRBJ2-1; the match to TRBD1 covers 11 bases. The last part of the DNA fits TRBJ2-5 better; the J call may be wrong. The CDR3 extends over 13 amino acids. Germline V gene lookup returns CDR1 SQVTM and CDR2 ANQGSEA. CDR3 loop: CSAGQGAWETQYF. CDR3 coding DNA: TGCAGCGCCGGACAGGGGGCATGGGAGACCCAGTACTTC.

This clonotype was detected ten times or more. This rearrangement joins TRBV25-1 to TRBJ2-1; D is possibly TRBD2 (7 bases). Germline V gene sequence: CDR1 MGHDK, CDR2 SYGVNS. The CDR3 totals 12 residues. Deletions cut 11 bases from V and 2 bases from J, with 10 bases between. This CDR3 is CAVGGPYNEQFF. In DNA form, the CDR3 reads TGTGCCGTCGGGGGGCCCTACAATGAGCAGTTCTTC.

CDR3 sequence (DNA): TGTGCCACCAGTGATTTGGGACGTGGGGTGGGGCAGTACTTC. Its translation is CATSDLGRGVGQYF. The genes are TRBV24-1 and TRBJ2-1; no reliable D call. The DNA end lines up better with TRBJ2-7; the J call may be wrong. Looked up from germline, CDR1 is KGHDR and CDR2 is SFDVKD. This CDR3 has 14 amino acids.

Points on this clonotype: A much larger clone sits a single nucleotide away, making a read error possible. This chain connects TRBV20-1 to TRBJ2-5; no clear D. Germline CDR1 is DFQATT and CDR2 is SNEGSKA (reference sequence). The V and J ends lost 3 bases and 1 base respectively, with 12 bases between them. This CDR3 contains 14 residues. CDR3 nucleotide sequence: TGCAGTGCTAGTTTGAGCCTCACCCAAGAGACCCAGTACTTC. Translated, it gives CSASLSLTQETQYF.

With respect to this clonotype: Mismatch with germline at one junction end may stem from a read error. V gene TRBV12-3 or TRBV12-4 combines with J gene TRBJ1-2; 8 nucleotides align to TRBD1. The CDR3 has 12 amino acids. CDR3 nucleotides: TGTGCCAGCACCACAAGACCACCGGGACAGGATTTC. Its translation: CASTTRPPGQDF.